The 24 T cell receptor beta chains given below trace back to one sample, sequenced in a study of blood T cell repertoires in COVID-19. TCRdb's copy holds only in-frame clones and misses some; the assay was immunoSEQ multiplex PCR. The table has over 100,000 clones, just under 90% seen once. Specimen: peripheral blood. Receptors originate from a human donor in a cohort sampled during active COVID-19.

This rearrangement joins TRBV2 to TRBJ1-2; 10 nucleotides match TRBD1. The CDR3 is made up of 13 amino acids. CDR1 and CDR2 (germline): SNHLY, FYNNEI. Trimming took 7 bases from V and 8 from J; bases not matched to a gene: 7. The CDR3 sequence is CASKRQGAFGYTF. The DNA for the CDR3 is TGTGCCAGCAAGCGACAGGGGGCGTTCGGCTACACCTTC.

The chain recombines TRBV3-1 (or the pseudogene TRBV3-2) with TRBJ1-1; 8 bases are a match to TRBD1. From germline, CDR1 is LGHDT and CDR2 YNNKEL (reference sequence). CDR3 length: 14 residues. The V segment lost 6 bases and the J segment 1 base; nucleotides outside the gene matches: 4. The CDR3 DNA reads TGTGCCAGCAGTTTCGGACAGGGGAACACTGAAGCTTTCTTT. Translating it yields CASSFGQGNTEAFF.

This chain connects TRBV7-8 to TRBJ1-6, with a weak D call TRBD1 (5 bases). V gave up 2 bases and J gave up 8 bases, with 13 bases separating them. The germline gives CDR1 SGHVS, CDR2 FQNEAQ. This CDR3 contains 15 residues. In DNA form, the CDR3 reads TGTGCCAGCAGCTTATTTCAGGGAAGCGATTCACCCCTCCACTTT. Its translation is CASSLFQGSDSPLHF.

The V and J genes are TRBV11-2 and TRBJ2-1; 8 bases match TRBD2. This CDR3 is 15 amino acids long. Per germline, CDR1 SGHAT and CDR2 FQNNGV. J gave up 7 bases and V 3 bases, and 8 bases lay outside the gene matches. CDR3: CASSLGLAGPNEQFF. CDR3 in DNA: TGTGCCAGCAGCTTGGGTCTAGCGGGCCCTAATGAGCAGTTCTTC.

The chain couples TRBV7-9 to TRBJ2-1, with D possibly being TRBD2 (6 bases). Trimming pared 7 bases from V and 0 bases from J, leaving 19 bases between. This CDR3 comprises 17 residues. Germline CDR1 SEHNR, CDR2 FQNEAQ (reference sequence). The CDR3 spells CASTLGGSGSSYNEQFF. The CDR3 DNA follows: TGTGCCAGCACGTTAGGAGGTAGCGGAAGCTCCTACAATGAGCAGTTCTTC.

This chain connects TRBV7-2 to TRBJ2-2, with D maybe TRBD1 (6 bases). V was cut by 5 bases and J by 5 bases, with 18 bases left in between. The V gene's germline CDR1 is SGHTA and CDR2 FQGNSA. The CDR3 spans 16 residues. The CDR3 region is CASSARGHVGTGELFF. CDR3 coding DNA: TGTGCCAGCAGCGCTAGGGGACACGTTGGAACCGGGGAGCTGTTTTTT.

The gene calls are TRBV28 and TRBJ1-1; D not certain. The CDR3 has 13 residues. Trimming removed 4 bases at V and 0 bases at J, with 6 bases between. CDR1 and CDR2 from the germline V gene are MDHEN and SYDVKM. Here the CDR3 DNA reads TGTGCCAGCAGTTATTCCTTGAACACTGAAGCTTTCTTT. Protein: CASSYSLNTEAFF.

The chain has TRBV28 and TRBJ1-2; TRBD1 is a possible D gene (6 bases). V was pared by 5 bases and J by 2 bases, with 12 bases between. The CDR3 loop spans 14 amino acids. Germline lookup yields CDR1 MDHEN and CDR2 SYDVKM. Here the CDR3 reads CASSTRQENYGYTF. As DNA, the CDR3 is TGTGCCAGCAGTACTCGACAGGAGAACTATGGCTACACCTTC.

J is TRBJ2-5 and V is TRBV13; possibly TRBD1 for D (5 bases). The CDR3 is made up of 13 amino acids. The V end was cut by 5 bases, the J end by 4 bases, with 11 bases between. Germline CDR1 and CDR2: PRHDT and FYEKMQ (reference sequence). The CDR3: CASSPRGGETQYF. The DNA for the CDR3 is TGTGCCAGCAGCCCTAGGGGTGGAGAGACCCAGTACTTC.

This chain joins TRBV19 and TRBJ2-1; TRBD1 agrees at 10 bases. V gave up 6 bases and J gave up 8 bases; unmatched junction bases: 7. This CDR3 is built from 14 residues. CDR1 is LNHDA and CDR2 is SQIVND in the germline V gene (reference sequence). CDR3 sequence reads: CASRAGQGGDEQFF. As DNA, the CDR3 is TGTGCCAGTAGAGCCGGACAGGGGGGCGATGAGCAGTTCTTC.

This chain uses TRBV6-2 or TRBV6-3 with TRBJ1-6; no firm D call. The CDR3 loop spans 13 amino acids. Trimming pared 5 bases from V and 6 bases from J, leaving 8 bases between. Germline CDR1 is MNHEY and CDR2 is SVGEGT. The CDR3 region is CASSGQSNSPLHF. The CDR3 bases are TGTGCCAGCAGTGGGCAGAGTAATTCACCCCTCCACTTT.

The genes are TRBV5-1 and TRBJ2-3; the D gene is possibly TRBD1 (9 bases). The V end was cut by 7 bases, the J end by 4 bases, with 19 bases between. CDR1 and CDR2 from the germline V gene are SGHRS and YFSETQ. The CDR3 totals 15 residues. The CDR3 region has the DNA TGCGCCAGCTCTCGGGGGGGGACAGGGTCAGATACGCAGTATTTT. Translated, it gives CASSRGGTGSDTQYF.

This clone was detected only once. In DNA form, the CDR3 reads TGTGCCAGCAGCCCCGGGACAGGGGGCTGGGGAGGCTATGGCTACACCTTC. This translates into CASSPGTGGWGGYGYTF. The rearrangement links TRBV3-1 (or the pseudogene TRBV3-2) to TRBJ1-2; 12 nucleotides match TRBD1. Germline CDR1 is LGHDT and CDR2 is YNNKEL (reference sequence). With V trimmed by 4 bases and J by 4 bases, 10 bases remained unmatched. This CDR3 spans 17 amino acids.

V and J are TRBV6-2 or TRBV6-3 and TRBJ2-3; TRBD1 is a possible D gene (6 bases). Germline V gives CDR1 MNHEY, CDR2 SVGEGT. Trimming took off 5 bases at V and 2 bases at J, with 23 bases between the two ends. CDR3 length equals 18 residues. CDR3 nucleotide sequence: TGTGCCAGCAGTCCGATCCTACCTCTAGGGGGTTACACAGATACGCAGTATTTT. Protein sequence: CASSPILPLGGYTDTQYF.

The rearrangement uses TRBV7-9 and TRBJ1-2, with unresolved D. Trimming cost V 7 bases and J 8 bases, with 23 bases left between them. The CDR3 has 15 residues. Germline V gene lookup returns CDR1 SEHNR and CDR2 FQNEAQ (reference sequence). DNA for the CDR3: TGTGCCAGCACCCGAGCGGGCAGGTCTTTGGAAGGCTACACCTTC. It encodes CASTRAGRSLEGYTF.

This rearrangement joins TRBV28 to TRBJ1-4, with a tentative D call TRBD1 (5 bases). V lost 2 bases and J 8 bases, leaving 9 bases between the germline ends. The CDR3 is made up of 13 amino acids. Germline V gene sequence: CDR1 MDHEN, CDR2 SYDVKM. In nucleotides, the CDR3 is TGTGCCAGCAGTTTACAGGGTTGGGAAAAACTGTTTTTT. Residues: CASSLQGWEKLFF.

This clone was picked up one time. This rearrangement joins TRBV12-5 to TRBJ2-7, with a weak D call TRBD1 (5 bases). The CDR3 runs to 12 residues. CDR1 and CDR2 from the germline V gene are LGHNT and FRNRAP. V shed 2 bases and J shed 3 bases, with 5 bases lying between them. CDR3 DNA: TGTGCTAGTGGTTTGCAGGGCTACGAGCAGTACTTC. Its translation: CASGLQGYEQYF.

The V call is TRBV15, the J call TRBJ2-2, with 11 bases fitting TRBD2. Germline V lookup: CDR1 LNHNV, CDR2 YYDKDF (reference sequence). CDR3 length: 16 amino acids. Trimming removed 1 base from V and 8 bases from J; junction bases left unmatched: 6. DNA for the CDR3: TGTGCCACCAGCAGAGCCCTCCGACTAGCGGGAGGGGAGCTGTTTTTT. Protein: CATSRALRLAGGELFF.

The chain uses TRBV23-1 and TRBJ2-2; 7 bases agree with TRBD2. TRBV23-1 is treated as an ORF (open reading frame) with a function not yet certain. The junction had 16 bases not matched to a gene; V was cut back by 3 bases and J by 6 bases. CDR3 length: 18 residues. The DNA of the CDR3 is TGCGCCAGCAGTCATCCCTTGGGGAGGGTCTATGTTGCCGGGGAGCTGTTTTTT. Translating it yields CASSHPLGRVYVAGELFF.

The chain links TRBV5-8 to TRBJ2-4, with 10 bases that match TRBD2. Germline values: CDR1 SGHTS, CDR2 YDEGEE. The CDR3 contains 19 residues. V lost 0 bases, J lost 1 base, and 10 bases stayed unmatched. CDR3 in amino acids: CASSLEASGGRRAKNIQYF. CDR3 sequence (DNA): TGTGCCAGCAGCTTGGAGGCTAGCGGGGGACGGCGGGCCAAAAACATTCAGTACTTC.

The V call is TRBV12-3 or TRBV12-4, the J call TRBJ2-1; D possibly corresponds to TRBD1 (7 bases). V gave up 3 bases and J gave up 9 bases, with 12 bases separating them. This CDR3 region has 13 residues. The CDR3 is CASSFVRDSEQFF. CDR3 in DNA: TGTGCCAGCAGTTTTGTGCGGGACAGTGAGCAGTTCTTC.

The DNA of the CDR3 is TGTGCCAGCAGTTACGGCGGGACAGTGAACACTGAAGCTTTCTTT. It codes for CASSYGGTVNTEAFF. The rearrangement links TRBV6-5 to TRBJ1-1, with TRBD1 identical over 7 bases. This CDR3 spans 15 amino acids. Trimming cost V 2 bases and J 0 bases; bases outside gene matches: 3. The germline V gene encodes CDR1 MNHEY and CDR2 SVGAGI.

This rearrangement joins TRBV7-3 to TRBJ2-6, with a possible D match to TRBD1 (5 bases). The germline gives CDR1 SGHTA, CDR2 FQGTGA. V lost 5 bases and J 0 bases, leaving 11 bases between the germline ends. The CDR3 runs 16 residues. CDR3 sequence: CASSRRQFSGANVLTF. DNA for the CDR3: TGTGCCAGCAGCCGACGACAGTTCTCTGGGGCCAACGTCCTGACTTTC.

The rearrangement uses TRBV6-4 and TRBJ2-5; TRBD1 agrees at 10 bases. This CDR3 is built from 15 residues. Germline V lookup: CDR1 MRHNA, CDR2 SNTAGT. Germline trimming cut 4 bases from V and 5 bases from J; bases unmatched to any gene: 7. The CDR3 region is CASSARTGGIETQYF. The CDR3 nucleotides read TGTGCCAGCAGTGCCAGGACAGGGGGGATTGAGACCCAGTACTTC.